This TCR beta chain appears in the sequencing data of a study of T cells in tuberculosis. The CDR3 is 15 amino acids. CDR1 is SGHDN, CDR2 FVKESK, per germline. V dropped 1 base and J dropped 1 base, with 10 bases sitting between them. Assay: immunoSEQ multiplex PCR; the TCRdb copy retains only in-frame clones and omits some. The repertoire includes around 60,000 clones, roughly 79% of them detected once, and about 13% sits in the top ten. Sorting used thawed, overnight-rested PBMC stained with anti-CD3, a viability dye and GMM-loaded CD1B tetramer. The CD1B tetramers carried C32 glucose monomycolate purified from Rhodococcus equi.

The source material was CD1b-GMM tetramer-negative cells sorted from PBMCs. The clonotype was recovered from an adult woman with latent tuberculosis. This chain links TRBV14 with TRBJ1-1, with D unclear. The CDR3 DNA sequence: TGTGCCAGCAGCCAAGGTTCAGGAGGGAACACTGAAGCTTTCTTT. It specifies CASSQGSGGNTEAFF.